One sample yielded the 13 T cell receptor beta chains listed below, sequenced in a study of CD8+ T cells in alopecia areata (dated by TCRdb to 2016 to 2018). Library construction relied on the immunoSEQ multiplex PCR assay. RNA was extracted from all samples and reverse transcribed into cDNA as template for TCR sequencing. TCRdb stores this immuneACCESS table with in-frame sequences only. Part of the clones is absent; in the studies checked, under half of the shortfall reflects unresolved V genes, and no reason is known for the rest. A total of approximately 180,000 clones appear in this sample, 59% of them only once. Roughly 14% of the sample comes from the top ten. This specimen's time point label, per the study, means: baseline before oral tofacitinib. The sequencing used CD4+ T cells sorted from blood, collected at week 0. These receptors all come from a human donor with alopecia areata.

This chain connects TRBV7-2 to TRBJ2-1, with TRBD2 matching 10 bases. V gave up 5 bases and J gave up 3 bases; unmatched junction bases: 4. Per germline, CDR1 SGHTA and CDR2 FQGNSA. The CDR3 is 15 amino acids. The CDR3 here is CASSPGTSVYNEQFF. Here the CDR3 DNA reads TGTGCCAGCAGCCCCGGGACTAGCGTCTACAATGAGCAGTTCTTC.

CDR3 nucleotide sequence: TGCGCCAGCAGCTTCCGGGGGCCGAATGAAAAACTGTTTTTT. It specifies CASSFRGPNEKLFF. This sequence joins TRBV5-1 and TRBJ1-4; D is possibly TRBD1 (6 bases). V shed 2 bases and J shed 5 bases, with 10 bases lying between them. The germline gives CDR1 SGHRS, CDR2 YFSETQ. This CDR3 comprises 14 residues.

V is TRBV5-1 and J is TRBJ2-7; 7 nucleotides align to TRBD1. Germline V gene sequence: CDR1 SGHRS, CDR2 YFSETQ. The CDR3 is 14 residues long. Trimming took 4 bases from V and 2 from J; bases not matched to a gene: 6. CDR3 bases: TGCGCCAGCAGCGGCCCTAGGGGGCCCTACGAGCAGTACTTC. This translates into CASSGPRGPYEQYF.

The rearrangement uses TRBV29-1 and TRBJ2-1, with 12 bases that match TRBD1. CDR1 SQVTM and CDR2 ANQGSEA come from the germline V gene. V trimming: 3 bases; J trimming: 11 bases; junction bases outside the gene matches: 8. The CDR3 sequence is 14 residues long. The CDR3 spells CSVEIGGQGAKQFF. The CDR3 bases are TGCAGCGTTGAGATTGGGGGACAGGGGGCGAAGCAGTTCTTC.

This clone was observed once. The DNA for the CDR3 is TGCAGCGTTTCGTGGGCATCTGGAAACACCATATATTTT. Translation gives CSVSWASGNTIYF. The J gene is TRBJ1-3, the V gene TRBV29-1; D is unresolved. The CDR3 is 13 amino acids. Germline values: CDR1 SQVTM, CDR2 ANQGSEA. V lost 5 bases and J 1 base, leaving 9 bases between the germline ends.

The chain links TRBV9 to TRBJ2-1, with a possible D match to TRBD2 (5 bases). The germline gives CDR1 SGDLS, CDR2 YYNGEE. Trimming stripped 3 bases from V and 1 base from J, with 11 bases between. CDR3 length: 15 amino acids. CDR3 in amino acids: CASSAGRRSYNEQFF. As DNA, the CDR3 is TGTGCCAGCAGCGCTGGCAGGAGGTCCTACAATGAGCAGTTCTTC.

This clone was detected a few times. The chain employs TRBV27 and TRBJ1-6; a possible D gene is TRBD1 (5 bases). There are 13 residues in the CDR3. Germline lookup yields CDR1 MNHEY and CDR2 SMNVEV (reference sequence). V dropped 7 bases and J dropped 14 bases, with 18 bases sitting between them. CDR3 nucleotides: TGTGCCAGCACCCAAGCGCAGGGAGGGGCCCTCCACTTT. Amino acid sequence: CASTQAQGGALHF.

A few counts support this clone. The chain joins TRBV29-1 to TRBJ1-1; the D gene is possibly TRBD1 (5 bases). The germline V and J ends were trimmed by 4 bases and 5 bases, with 11 bases remaining between them. Germline V gene lookup returns CDR1 SQVTM and CDR2 ANQGSEA. The CDR3 is made up of 12 amino acids. In nucleotides, the CDR3 is TGCAGCGTTGCTCGGGGGGGGACTGAAGCTTTCTTT. It codes for CSVARGGTEAFF.

With respect to this clone: Other nucleotide sequences in the sample specify the same CDR3. The rearrangement links TRBV30 to TRBJ1-5; D not certain. The V end was cut by 2 bases, the J end by 4 bases, with 6 bases between. The CDR3 length is 12 residues. Germline loops: CDR1 GTSNPN, CDR2 SVGIG (reference sequence). The CDR3 coding sequence is TGTGCCTGGAGTCGGGGAAATCAGCCCCAGCATTTT. It codes for CAWSRGNQPQHF.

This chain links TRBV19 with TRBJ2-5; D not certain. From germline, CDR1 is LNHDA and CDR2 SQIVND (reference sequence). This CDR3 spans 12 amino acids. The V gene lost 2 bases and the J gene lost 9 bases, with 10 bases spanning the gap. CDR3 nucleotide sequence: TGTGCCAGTAGTATATTCGGGCCGCCCCAGTACTTC. Protein: CASSIFGPPQYF.

The V gene is TRBV18, the J gene TRBJ2-7; no reliable D call. This CDR3 has 13 amino acids. Trimming stripped 0 bases from V and 8 bases from J, with 11 bases between. Germline lookup yields CDR1 KGHSH and CDR2 LQKENI. CDR3 amino acids: CASSPPEGLKQYF. The DNA of the CDR3 is TGTGCCAGCTCACCACCTGAAGGGCTCAAGCAGTACTTC.

The genes are TRBV10-3 and TRBJ2-1; possibly TRBD1 for D (6 bases). The germline V and J ends were trimmed by 4 bases and 6 bases, with 7 bases remaining between them. The CDR3 is made up of 12 amino acids. The germline V gene encodes CDR1 ENHRY and CDR2 SYGVKD. This CDR3 reads CAISGGRNEQFF. The CDR3 DNA is TGTGCCATCAGTGGGGGGCGCAATGAGCAGTTCTTC.

This clone was seen at least ten times. The gene calls are TRBV7-2 and TRBJ1-2; 8 bases agree with TRBD1. CDR1 and CDR2 (germline): SGHTA, FQGNSA. With 6 bases clipped from V and 8 bases from J, the junction kept 8 bases outside the gene matches. The CDR3 is made up of 13 amino acids. The CDR3 loop is CASRGQGRSGYTF. The DNA for the CDR3 is TGTGCCAGCAGAGGACAGGGACGGAGCGGCTACACCTTC.